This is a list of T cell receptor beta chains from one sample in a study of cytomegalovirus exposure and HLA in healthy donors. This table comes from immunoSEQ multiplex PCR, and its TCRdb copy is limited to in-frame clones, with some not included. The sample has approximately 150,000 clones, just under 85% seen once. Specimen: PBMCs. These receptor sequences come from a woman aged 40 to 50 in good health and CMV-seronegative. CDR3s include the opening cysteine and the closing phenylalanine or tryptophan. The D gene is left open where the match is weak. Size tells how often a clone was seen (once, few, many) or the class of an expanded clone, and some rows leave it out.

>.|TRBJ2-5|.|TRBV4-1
CASSPGAGQETQYF
TGCGCCAGCAGCCCCGGCGCGGGGCAAGAGACCCAGTACTTC
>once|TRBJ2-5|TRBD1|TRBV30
CAWSRTGLKTQYF
TGTGCCTGGAGCAGGACAGGGTTGAAGACCCAGTACTTC
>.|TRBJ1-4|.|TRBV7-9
CASNDRSLNEKLFF
TGTGCCAGCAATGATAGATCATTAAATGAAAAACTGTTTTTT
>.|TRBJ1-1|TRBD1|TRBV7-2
CASSFVDRVKNTEAFF
TGTGCCAGCAGCTTTGTGGACAGGGTGAAGAACACTGAAGCTTTCTTT
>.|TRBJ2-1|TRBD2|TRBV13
CASSFLREIDNEQFF
TGTGCCAGCAGCTTTTTGCGGGAGATCGACAATGAGCAGTTCTTC
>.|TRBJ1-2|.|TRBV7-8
CASSRKVWESWGVNYGYTF
TGTGCCAGCAGCCGTAAAGTCTGGGAGTCGTGGGGGGTGAACTATGGCTACACCTTC
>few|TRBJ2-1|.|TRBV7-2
CASSLRRGGQSPYNEQFF
TGTGCCAGCAGCTTACGACGAGGGGGTCAAAGCCCTTACAATGAGCAGTTCTTC
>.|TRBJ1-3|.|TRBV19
CASSIPLRGSGNTIYF
TGTGCCAGTAGTATCCCCCTCCGGGGGTCCGGAAACACCATATATTTT
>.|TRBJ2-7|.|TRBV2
CASSEGRDPYEQYF
TGTGCCAGCAGTGAAGGGAGGGATCCCTACGAGCAGTACTTC
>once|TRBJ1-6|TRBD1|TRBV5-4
CASSQGQGGSYNSPLHF
TGTGCCAGCAGCCAAGGACAGGGTGGGTCCTATAATTCACCCCTCCACTTT
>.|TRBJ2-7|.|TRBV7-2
CASSQGTPHEQYF
TGTGCCAGCAGCCAAGGGACACCGCACGAGCAGTACTTC
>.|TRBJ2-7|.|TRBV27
CASSPTGMSYEQYF
TGTGCCAGCAGTCCCACAGGGATGTCCTACGAGCAGTACTTC
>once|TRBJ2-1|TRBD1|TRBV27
CASSWGQYNEQFF
TGTGCCAGCAGTTGGGGACAGTACAATGAGCAGTTCTTC
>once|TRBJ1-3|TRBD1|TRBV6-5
CASSYSNLGQGNTIYF
TGTGCCAGCAGTTACTCGAATTTGGGACAGGGAAACACCATATATTTT
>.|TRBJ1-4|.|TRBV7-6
CASSPHLRNGPNEKLFF
TGTGCCAGCAGCCCCCACCTACGAAATGGGCCTAATGAAAAACTGTTTTTT
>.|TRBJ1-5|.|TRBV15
CATSKSGTLNQPQHF
TGTGCCACCAGCAAGTCCGGGACACTAAATCAGCCCCAGCATTTT
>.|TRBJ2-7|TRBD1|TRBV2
CASRRQGYEQYF
TGTGCCAGCAGACGACAGGGCTACGAGCAGTACTTC
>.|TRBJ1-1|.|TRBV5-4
CASSLGAGGMNTEAFF
TGTGCCAGCAGCTTGGGGGCAGGTGGCATGAACACTGAAGCTTTCTTT
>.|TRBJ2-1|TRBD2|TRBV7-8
CASSYGLADTYEQFF
TGTGCCAGCAGCTATGGACTAGCGGACACCTATGAGCAGTTCTTC
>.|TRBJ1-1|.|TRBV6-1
CASSEVALGGEAFF
TGTGCCAGCAGTGAAGTAGCCTTGGGTGGGGAAGCTTTCTTT